Below are 13 T cell receptor beta chains sequenced from a single sample in a study of blood T cell repertoires in COVID-19. The repertoire was sequenced with immunoSEQ multiplex PCR; TCRdb's copy has only in-frame clones and lacks some. Seen here are under 55,000 clones, about 72% observed once, and the top ten hold roughly 6.1%. The sequenced sample was PBMCs or T cells enriched from blood (not recorded which). Every receptor here comes from a woman between 45 and 65 years old with acute COVID-19.

The rearrangement uses TRBV28 and TRBJ1-2; TRBD1 might be the D (5 bases). The V end lost 4 bases, the J end lost 4 bases, and 16 bases lay between the germline ends. CDR3 length: 15 residues. CDR1 and CDR2 from the germline V gene are MDHEN and SYDVKM. The CDR3 DNA is TGTGCCAGCAGTTCCCGCCGGAGGGGTGGCTATGGCTACACCTTC. It specifies CASSSRRRGGYGYTF.

The genes are TRBV24-1 and TRBJ1-2; 8 bases line up with TRBD1. The CDR3 covers 14 residues. Looked up from germline, CDR1 is KGHDR and CDR2 is SFDVKD. The ends lost 3 bases at V and 3 bases at J; junction bases unmatched: 2. DNA of the CDR3: TGTGCCACCAGTGATCCACAGGGGGACTATGGCTACACCTTC. Translated: CATSDPQGDYGYTF.

This clone was seen only once. The gene calls are TRBV11-2 and TRBJ2-3, with D possibly being TRBD2 (6 bases). The germline CDR1 and CDR2 sequences are SGHAT and FQNNGV. The V and J ends lost 2 bases and 3 bases respectively, with 15 bases between them. This CDR3 has 16 residues. The CDR3 nucleotides are TGTGCCAGCAGCTTATATGTCAGGGAGGTTACAGATACGCAGTATTTT. Its translation is CASSLYVREVTDTQYF.

V usage is TRBV30 and J usage is TRBJ1-5, with a possible D match to TRBD1 (6 bases). Trimming stripped 0 bases from V and 3 bases from J, with 9 bases between. CDR3 length equals 14 residues. Germline V lookup: CDR1 GTSNPN, CDR2 SVGIG (reference sequence). The CDR3 is CAWSVWDNNQPQHF. For the CDR3, the DNA is TGTGCCTGGAGTGTATGGGACAACAATCAGCCCCAGCATTTT.

The chain carries TRBV5-1 and TRBJ2-1; D uncertain. This CDR3 has 16 residues. Germline CDR1 and CDR2: SGHRS and YFSETQ. The V gene lost 0 bases and the J gene lost 4 bases, with 14 bases spanning the gap. This chain's CDR3 is CASSLAATTSYNEQFF. CDR3 in DNA: TGCGCCAGCAGCTTGGCCGCGACAACTTCGTACAATGAGCAGTTCTTC.

V and J are TRBV6-5 and TRBJ2-7, with a weak D call TRBD1 (6 bases). Germline V gene data show CDR1 as MNHEY and CDR2 as SVGAGI. This CDR3 has 15 residues. V lost 5 bases and J 3 bases, leaving 17 bases between the germline ends. In DNA form, the CDR3 reads TGTGCCAGCAGTCGCGCAGGGGACCAACTCTACGAGCAGTACTTC. Its protein product is CASSRAGDQLYEQYF.

The V call is TRBV7-2, the J call TRBJ2-1; D might be TRBD1 (6 bases). The CDR3 totals 16 residues. Deletions cut 5 bases from V and 0 bases from J, with 14 bases between. The germline gives CDR1 SGHTA, CDR2 FQGNSA. The CDR3 sequence: CASSPLQGTSYNEQFF. The CDR3 DNA is TGTGCCAGCAGCCCTTTACAGGGAACCTCCTACAATGAGCAGTTCTTC.

Comments on this clone: The junction differs from germline at one of its ends, possibly a read error. The gene calls are TRBV12-3 or TRBV12-4 and TRBJ1-5; D not resolved. This CDR3 region has 11 residues. The CDR3, as DNA: TGTGCCAGCATTTCCCGGGAGCCACGGGATTTT. Amino acid sequence: CASISREPRDF.

The chain uses TRBV20-1 and TRBJ1-2, with 7 positions matching TRBD1. CDR3 length: 15 amino acids. J was trimmed by 7 bases and V by 3 bases; bases with no gene match: 14. Germline V gene lookup returns CDR1 DFQATT and CDR2 SNEGSKA (reference sequence). The CDR3 DNA follows: TGCAGTGCTAGTCGCGGGACAGCCCTTTTGTCTGGCTACACCTTC. This sequence encodes CSASRGTALLSGYTF.

The V and J genes are TRBV4-1 and TRBJ2-5, with 15 bases that match TRBD2. The V gene's germline CDR1 is MGHRA and CDR2 YSYEKL. V trimming: 4 bases; J trimming: 6 bases; junction bases outside the gene matches: 3. The CDR3 runs 15 residues. The DNA for the CDR3 is TGCGCCAGCAGCCGGACTAGCGGGGGGGCACAGACCCAGTACTTC. Its protein is CASSRTSGGAQTQYF.

J is TRBJ2-2 and V is TRBV11-1, with a possible D match to TRBD2 (6 bases). Germline V gene sequence: CDR1 SGHAT, CDR2 FQDESV (reference sequence). CDR3 length: 13 amino acids. The V end was cut by 7 bases, the J end by 7 bases, with 13 bases between. The CDR3 bases are TGTGCCAGCAACCTAGGAGGGAACGGGGAGCTGTTTTTT. It encodes CASNLGGNGELFF.

The chain is built from TRBV4-2 and TRBJ1-2; possible D gene TRBD1, 5 bases. This CDR3 has 15 residues. Germline V gene sequence: CDR1 LGHNA, CDR2 YNFKEQ. The ends were cut back, 0 bases at V and 4 bases at J, with 12 bases in the middle. The CDR3 spells CASSQDYGQGYGYTF. The CDR3 DNA reads as TGTGCCAGCAGCCAAGATTATGGGCAGGGCTATGGCTACACCTTC.

The chain recombines TRBV11-3 with TRBJ1-3; possibly TRBD1 for D (6 bases). The germline V gene has CDR1 SGHNT and CDR2 YENEEA. The CDR3 runs 16 residues. The germline V and J ends were trimmed by 3 bases and 1 base, with 13 bases remaining between them. CDR3 nucleotides: TGTGCCAGCAGCTTGGACAGCCTTACATCTGGAAACACCATATATTTT. Its protein product is CASSLDSLTSGNTIYF.